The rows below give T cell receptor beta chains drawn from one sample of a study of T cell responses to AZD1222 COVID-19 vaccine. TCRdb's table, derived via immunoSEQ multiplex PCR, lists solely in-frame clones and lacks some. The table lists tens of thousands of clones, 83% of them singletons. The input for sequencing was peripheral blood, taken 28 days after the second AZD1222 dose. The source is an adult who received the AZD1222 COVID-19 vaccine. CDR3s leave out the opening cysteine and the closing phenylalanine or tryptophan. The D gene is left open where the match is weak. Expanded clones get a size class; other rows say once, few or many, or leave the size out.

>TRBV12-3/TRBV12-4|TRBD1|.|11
ASSRQGSYGYT
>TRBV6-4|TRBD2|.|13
ASSDSGLAVSEQF
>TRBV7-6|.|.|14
ASSQAARSTYTEAF
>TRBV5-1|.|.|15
ASSLTPQGPTGNTIY
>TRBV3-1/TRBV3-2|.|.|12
ASSQVGRYNEQF
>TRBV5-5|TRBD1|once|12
ASSPTGSHTEAF
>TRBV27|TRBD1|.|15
ASSLSWQGAYRSEAF
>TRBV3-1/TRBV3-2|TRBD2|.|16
ASSQAVPSGGPNNEQF
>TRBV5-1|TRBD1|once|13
ASSSEGARIGGYT
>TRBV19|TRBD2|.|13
ASSPMAGDQETQY